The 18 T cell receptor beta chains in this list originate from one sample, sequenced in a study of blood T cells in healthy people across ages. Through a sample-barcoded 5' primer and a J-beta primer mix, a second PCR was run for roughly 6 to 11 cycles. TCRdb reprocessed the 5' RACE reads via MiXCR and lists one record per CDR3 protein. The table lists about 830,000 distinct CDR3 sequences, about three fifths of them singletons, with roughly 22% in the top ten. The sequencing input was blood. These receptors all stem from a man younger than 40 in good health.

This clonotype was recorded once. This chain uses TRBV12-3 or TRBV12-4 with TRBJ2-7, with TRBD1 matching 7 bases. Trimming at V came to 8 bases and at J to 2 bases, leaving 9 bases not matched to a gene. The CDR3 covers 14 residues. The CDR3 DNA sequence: TGTGCCAGCTCAGGGGGACCCAGGGCCTACGAGCAGTACTTC. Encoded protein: CASSGGPRAYEQYF.

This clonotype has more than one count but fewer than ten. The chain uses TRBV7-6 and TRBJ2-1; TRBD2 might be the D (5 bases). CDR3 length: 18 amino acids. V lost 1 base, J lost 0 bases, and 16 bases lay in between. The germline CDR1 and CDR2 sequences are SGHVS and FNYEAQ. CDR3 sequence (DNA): TGTGCCAGCAGCTTAGTTCGGGGAGCCACTAGCTCCTACAATGAGCAGTTCTTC. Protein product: CASSLVRGATSSYNEQFF.

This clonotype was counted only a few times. In nucleotides, the CDR3 is TGCGCCAGCAGCCATACCGGGGAGGACGAGCAGTACTTC. Translating it yields CASSHTGEDEQYF. J is TRBJ2-7 and V is TRBV4-3; D is possibly TRBD2 (6 bases). There are 13 residues in the CDR3. V was cut by 3 bases and J by 5 bases, with 11 bases left in between. Germline CDR1 is LGHNA and CDR2 is YSLEER.

The CDR3 coding sequence is TGTGCCAGCAGTACCTGGGACAGCGAAGGGACCCAGTACTTC. Its protein is CASSTWDSEGTQYF. V usage is TRBV6-6 and J usage is TRBJ2-5, with 7 bases that match TRBD1. Germline lookup yields CDR1 MNHNY and CDR2 SVGAGI (reference sequence). The CDR3 loop spans 14 amino acids. V was clipped by 5 bases and J by 7 bases; unmatched bases: 10.

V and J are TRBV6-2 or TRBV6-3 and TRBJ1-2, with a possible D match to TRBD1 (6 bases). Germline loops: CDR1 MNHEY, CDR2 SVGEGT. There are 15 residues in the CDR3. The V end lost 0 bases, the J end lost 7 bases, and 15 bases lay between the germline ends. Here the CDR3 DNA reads TGTGCCAGCAGTTACTCGAGGGACACGGGCTGTGGCTACACCTTC. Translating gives CASSYSRDTGCGYTF.

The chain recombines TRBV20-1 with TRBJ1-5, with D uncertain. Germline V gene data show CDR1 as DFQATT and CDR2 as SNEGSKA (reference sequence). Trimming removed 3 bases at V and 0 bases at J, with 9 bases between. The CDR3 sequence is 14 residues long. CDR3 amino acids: CSASLGFSNQPQHF. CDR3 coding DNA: TGCAGTGCTAGTCTAGGGTTTAGCAATCAGCCCCAGCATTTT.

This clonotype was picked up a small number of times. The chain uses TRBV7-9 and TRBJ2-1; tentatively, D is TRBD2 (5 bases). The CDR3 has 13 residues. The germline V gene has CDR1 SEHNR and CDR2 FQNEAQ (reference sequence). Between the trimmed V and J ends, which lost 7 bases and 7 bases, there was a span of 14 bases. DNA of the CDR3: TGTGCCAGCACCCTCGGGTCGGGAAATGAGCAGTTCTTC. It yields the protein CASTLGSGNEQFF.

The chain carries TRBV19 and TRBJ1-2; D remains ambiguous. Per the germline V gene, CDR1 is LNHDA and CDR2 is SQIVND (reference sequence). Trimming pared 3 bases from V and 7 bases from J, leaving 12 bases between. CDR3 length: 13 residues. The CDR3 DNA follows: TGTGCCAGTAGTATCCCCCCCAAGGCTGGCTACACCTTC. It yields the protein CASSIPPKAGYTF.

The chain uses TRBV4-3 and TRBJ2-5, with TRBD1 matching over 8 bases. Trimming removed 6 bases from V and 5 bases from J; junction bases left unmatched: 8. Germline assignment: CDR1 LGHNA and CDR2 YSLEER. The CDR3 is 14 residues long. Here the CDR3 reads CASSRTGIQETQYF. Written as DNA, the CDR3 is TGCGCCAGCAGTAGGACAGGGATACAGGAGACCCAGTACTTC.

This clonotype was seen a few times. CDR3 nucleotides: TGTGCCTGGAGTCCAAACGGGGACAGGGTGGTGCAGTACTTC. Encoded protein: CAWSPNGDRVVQYF. This chain links TRBV30 with TRBJ2-5, with TRBD1 identical over 9 bases. Germline CDR1 GTSNPN, CDR2 SVGIG (reference sequence). This CDR3 region has 14 residues. The junction had 12 bases not matched to a gene; V was cut back by 2 bases and J by 11 bases.

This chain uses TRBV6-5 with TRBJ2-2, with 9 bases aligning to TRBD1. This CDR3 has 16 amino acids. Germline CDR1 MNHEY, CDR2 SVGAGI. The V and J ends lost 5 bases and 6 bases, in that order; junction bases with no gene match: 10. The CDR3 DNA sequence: TGTGCCAGCAGTCCTGGGGACAGGGTCTATTCCGGGGAGCTGTTTTTT. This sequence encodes CASSPGDRVYSGELFF.

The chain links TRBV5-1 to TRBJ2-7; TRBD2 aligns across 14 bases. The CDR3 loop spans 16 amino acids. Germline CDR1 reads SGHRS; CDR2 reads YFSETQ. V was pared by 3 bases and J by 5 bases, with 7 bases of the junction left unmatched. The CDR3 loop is CASSSTGTSGGNEQYF. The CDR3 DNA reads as TGCGCCAGCAGCTCCACCGGGACTAGCGGGGGAAACGAGCAGTACTTC.

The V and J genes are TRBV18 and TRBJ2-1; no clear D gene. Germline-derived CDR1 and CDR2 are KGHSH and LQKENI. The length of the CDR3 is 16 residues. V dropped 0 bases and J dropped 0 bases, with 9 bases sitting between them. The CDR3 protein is CASSPPDRYSYNEQFF. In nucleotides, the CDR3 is TGTGCCAGCTCACCACCGGACCGTTACTCCTACAATGAGCAGTTCTTC.

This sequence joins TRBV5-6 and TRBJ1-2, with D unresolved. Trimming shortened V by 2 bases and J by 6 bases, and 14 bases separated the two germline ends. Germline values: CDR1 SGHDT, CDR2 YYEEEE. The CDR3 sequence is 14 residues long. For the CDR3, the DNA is TGTGCCAGCAGCTTACCAGGTTTTCGCGATGGCTACACCTTC. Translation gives CASSLPGFRDGYTF.

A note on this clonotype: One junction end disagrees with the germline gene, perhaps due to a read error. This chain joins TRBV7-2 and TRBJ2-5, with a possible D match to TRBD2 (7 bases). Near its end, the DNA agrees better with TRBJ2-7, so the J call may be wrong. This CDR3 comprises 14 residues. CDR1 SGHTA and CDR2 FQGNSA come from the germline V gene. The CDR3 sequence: CAGSFRGAVYEQYF. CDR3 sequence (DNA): TGTGCCGGCAGCTTTCGGGGGGCTGTCTACGAGCAGTACTTC.

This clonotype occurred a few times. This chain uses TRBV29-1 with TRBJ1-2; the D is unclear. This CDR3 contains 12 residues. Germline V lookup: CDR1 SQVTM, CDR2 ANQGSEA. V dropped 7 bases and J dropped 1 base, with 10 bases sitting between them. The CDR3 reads CSARTFNYGYTF. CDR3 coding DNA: TGCAGCGCTAGGACGTTTAACTATGGCTACACCTTC. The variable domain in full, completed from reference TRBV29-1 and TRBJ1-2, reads SAVISQKPSRDICQRGTSLTIQCQVDSQVTMMFWYRQQPGQSLTLIATANQGSEATYESGFVIDKFPISRPNLTFSTLTVSNMSPEDSSIYLCSARTFNYGYTFGSGTRLTVV.

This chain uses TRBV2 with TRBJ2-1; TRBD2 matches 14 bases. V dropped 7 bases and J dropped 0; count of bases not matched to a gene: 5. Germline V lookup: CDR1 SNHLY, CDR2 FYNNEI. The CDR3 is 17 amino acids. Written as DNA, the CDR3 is TGTGCCAGCATTGGACTAGCGGGGGGTATCTCCTACAATGAGCAGTTCTTC. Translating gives CASIGLAGGISYNEQFF.

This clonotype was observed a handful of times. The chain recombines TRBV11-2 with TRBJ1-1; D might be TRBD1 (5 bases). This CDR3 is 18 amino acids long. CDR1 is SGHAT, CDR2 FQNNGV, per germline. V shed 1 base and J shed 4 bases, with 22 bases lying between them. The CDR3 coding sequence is TGTGCCAGCAGCTTAGTGTACAGGCCGGAGGCCCCGCTCACTGAAGCTTTCTTT. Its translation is CASSLVYRPEAPLTEAFF.